The clone carrying this T cell receptor beta chain has more than one count but fewer than ten. What it binds is not known. This sample is part of a study of T-cell reconstitution after alpha-beta-depleted transplantation in children. Regarding the study as a whole: T-cell counts and diversity at one year post-transplant came mainly from newly produced T cells. TCRbeta diversity was high at day 60 in some patients (a result of surviving recipient T cells and thymic progenitors). In patients about two months after transplant, alpha-beta T cells reportedly arose from several hundred expanded graft clones.

Unique molecular identifiers featured in how the TCRbeta library was prepared. TCRdb re-derived calls from the PCR reads in MiXCR, one entry per CDR3 protein. The sample has 700,000 to 850,000 distinct CDR3 sequences; about 15% are singletons. The trim removed 5 bases at V and 3 bases at J, leaving 7 bases unmatched. The CDR3 covers 15 residues. The germline V gene encodes CDR1 MNHEY and CDR2 SMNVEV (reference sequence). Source: PBMCs, mostly from graft donor cells, taken 360 days after TCRalphabeta/CD19-depleted stem cell transplant. This clonotype was obtained from a male patient between 10 and 17 years old who had a stem cell transplant for acute lymphoblastic leukemia, so the T cells may come from the graft donor. V gene TRBV27 combines with J gene TRBJ2-1, with 7 bases that match TRBD2. The CDR3 protein is CASSLLAEFYNEQFF. CDR3 DNA sequence: TGTGCCAGCAGTCTTCTAGCGGAGTTCTACAATGAGCAGTTCTTC.